This T cell receptor (beta chain) is drawn from a study of cytomegalovirus exposure and HLA in healthy donors. It was with 60 Vbeta and 13 Jbeta primers that the PCR ran. Sequencing used immunoSEQ multiplex PCR; TCRdb keeps in-frame clones, though not all of them. This table lists roughly 42,000 clones. CDR1 MNHNS and CDR2 SASEGT come from the germline V gene. V dropped 4 bases and J dropped 4 bases, with 9 bases sitting between them. The CDR3 is made up of 13 amino acids. The rearrangement uses TRBV6-1 and TRBJ2-3, with D possibly matching TRBD1 (6 bases). This TCR was recovered from a man between 25 and 39 years old in good health and CMV-seronegative. Sequencing used PBMCs. CDR3 loop: CASSGQVADTQYF. CDR3 DNA: TGTGCCAGCAGTGGACAGGTGGCAGATACGCAGTATTTT.